Below are 10 T cell receptor beta chains sequenced from a single sample in a study of control samples from healthy donors and cancer patients (dated by TCRdb to about 2020). Libraries were built with the immunoSEQ multiplex PCR assay. TCRdb mirrors the immuneACCESS table, restricted to in-frame sequences. Some clones are absent from its copies; in checked studies, under half trace to an unresolved V gene, and the reason for the others is unknown. For this sample there are under 150,000 clones; roughly 91% appear just once. The ten most abundant clones make up 2% to 3% of the sample. The specimen sequenced was blood. The receptors were gathered from a woman between 65 and 79 years old in good health.

The chain recombines TRBV4-1 with TRBJ2-7; 10 bases line up with TRBD2. In germline, CDR1 is MGHRA, CDR2 YSYEKL. The length of the CDR3 is 18 residues. The J segment lost 4 bases and the V segment lost 0 bases, leaving 12 bases of the junction unmatched. CDR3: CASSQDTLAGALTYEQYF. Written as DNA, the CDR3 is TGCGCCAGCAGCCAAGATACGCTAGCGGGGGCCCTGACTTACGAGCAGTACTTC.

The chain joins TRBV6-2 or TRBV6-3 to TRBJ2-2, with D possibly matching TRBD2 (5 bases). The V end was cut by 6 bases, the J end by 6 bases, with 17 bases between. The CDR3 spans 15 residues. Germline assignment: CDR1 MNHEY and CDR2 SVGEGT. CDR3 DNA: TGTGCCAGCAGCCACCGGGGTTTCGGTGCCGGGGAGCTGTTTTTT. This encodes CASSHRGFGAGELFF.

The V call is TRBV7-2, the J call TRBJ2-2, with 8 bases matching TRBD1. The CDR3 consists of 15 residues. The germline CDR1 and CDR2 sequences are SGHTA and FQGNSA. V was clipped by 5 bases and J by 5 bases; unmatched bases: 7. The DNA of the CDR3 is TGTGCCAGCAGCCAGGACAGGGTTGGGACCGGGGAGCTGTTTTTT. Translated: CASSQDRVGTGELFF.

V is TRBV5-1 and J is TRBJ1-1, with no clear D. This CDR3 comprises 14 residues. CDR1 and CDR2 (germline): SGHRS, YFSETQ. The V and J ends lost 0 bases and 8 bases respectively, with 14 bases between them. CDR3 region: CASSLVAGSIEAFF. The CDR3 DNA is TGCGCCAGCAGCTTGGTTGCGGGGAGCATCGAAGCTTTCTTT. The variable domain in full, completed from reference TRBV5-1 and TRBJ1-1, reads KAGVTQTPRYLIKTRGQQVTLSCSPISGHRSVSWYQQTPGQGLQFLFEYFSETQRNKGNFPGRFSGRQFSNSRSEMNVSTLELGDSALYLCASSLVAGSIEAFFGQGTRLTVV.

The chain combines TRBV7-2 with TRBJ2-1; 8 bases fit TRBD2. The CDR3 totals 15 residues. The J segment lost 4 bases and the V segment lost 0 bases, leaving 2 bases of the junction unmatched. CDR1 SGHTA and CDR2 FQGNSA come from the germline V gene. CDR3 region: CASSLAAGAYNEQFF. CDR3 nucleotides: TGTGCCAGCAGCTTAGCAGCGGGGGCGTACAATGAGCAGTTCTTC.

V and J are TRBV25-1 and TRBJ2-1, with D perhaps assigned TRBD1 or TRBD2 (5 bases each). CDR3 length equals 13 residues. With 1 base removed from V and 10 bases from J, the gap between germline ends came to 11 bases. CDR1 and CDR2 (germline): MGHDK, SYGVNS. The chain's CDR3 is CASSEFRGLEQFF. CDR3 DNA: TGTGCCAGCAGTGAATTTCGGGGCCTAGAGCAGTTCTTC.

Concerning this clone: Within the sample, other DNA sequences also encode this same CDR3. The chain uses TRBV5-1 and TRBJ2-6, with a possible D match to TRBD1 (5 bases). The V end was cut by 4 bases, the J end by 0 bases, with 14 bases between. The germline V gene has CDR1 SGHRS and CDR2 YFSETQ. CDR3 length: 17 residues. The CDR3, as DNA: TGCGCCAGCAGCCCCAGGGCAGCCAGCTCTGGGGCCAACGTCCTGACTTTC. This translates into CASSPRAASSGANVLTF.

The sample holds a few counts of this clone. The chain carries TRBV13 and TRBJ2-3, with unresolved D. From germline, CDR1 is PRHDT and CDR2 FYEKMQ (reference sequence). V was cut by 1 base and J by 6 bases, with 17 bases left in between. There are 16 residues in the CDR3. The CDR3 DNA sequence: TGTGCCAGCAGCTTAGAGAGGAGTTCCGGGTCGGATACGCAGTATTTT. Residues: CASSLERSSGSDTQYF.

The genes are TRBV10-3 and TRBJ2-2; a possible D gene is TRBD1 (5 bases). Between the trimmed V and J ends, which lost 0 bases and 1 base, there was a span of 9 bases. The CDR3 totals 16 residues. The V gene's germline CDR1 is ENHRY and CDR2 SYGVKD. CDR3 in amino acids: CAISESVRVNTGELFF. The DNA of the CDR3 is TGTGCCATCAGTGAGTCAGTCAGGGTGAACACCGGGGAGCTGTTTTTT.

The chain recombines TRBV3-1 (or the pseudogene TRBV3-2) with TRBJ1-5; D perhaps matches TRBD1 (5 bases). From germline, CDR1 is LGHDT and CDR2 YNNKEL (reference sequence). This CDR3 spans 15 amino acids. Trimming cost V 1 base and J 6 bases, with 13 bases left between them. CDR3 DNA: TGTGCCAGCAGCCAAGGACCGACAGATGGTCAGCCCCAGCATTTT. This encodes CASSQGPTDGQPQHF.